This T cell receptor beta chain was obtained from a study of cytomegalovirus exposure and HLA in healthy donors. On the study more broadly: The same platform was used for the 120 validation repertoires and the roughly 600 first-cohort repertoires, a later analysis reported.

V shed 3 bases and J shed 0 bases, with 12 bases lying between them. The CDR3 covers 17 residues. CDR1 is KGHSH, CDR2 LQKENI, per germline. Assay used: immunoSEQ multiplex PCR; TCRdb lists only in-frame clones, some missing. The table has 110,000 to 150,000 clones, approximately 89% seen once; the top ten hold roughly 9.2%. The sample taken for sequencing was PBMCs. The clonotype comes from a woman aged 18 to 35 in good health and CMV-seropositive. The V and J genes are TRBV18 and TRBJ2-6; D remains unclear. As DNA, the CDR3 is TGTGCCAGCTCACCCCCGGGTTCCATCTCTGGGGCCAACGTCCTGACTTTC. Translated, it gives CASSPPGSISGANVLTF.